Listed here are 3 T cell receptor beta chains from one sample, sequenced in a study of cytomegalovirus exposure and HLA in healthy donors. The PCR employed 60 Vbeta primers together with 13 Jbeta primers. Data came from immunoSEQ multiplex PCR; TCRdb stores just in-frame clones and leaves some out. The sample gives about 160,000 clones, 84% of which show up once; 5% to 7% is in the top ten. The source material was PBMCs. These receptors came from a man aged 50 to 60 in good health and CMV-seropositive.

On this clone: The junction departs from the called germline gene at one end, perhaps through a read error. The chain combines TRBV7-7 with TRBJ1-3; 8 bases map to TRBD1. The CDR3 is 15 residues long. Germline V lookup: CDR1 SSHAT, CDR2 FNYEAQ (reference sequence). The CDR3 coding sequence is TGTGCTAGCAGCTTACAGACAGGGGCAGGAAACACCATATATTTT. Its translation: CASSLQTGAGNTIYF.

V usage is TRBV7-2 and J usage is TRBJ1-1, with 12 bases aligning to TRBD1. The junction had 4 bases not matched to a gene; V was cut back by 3 bases and J by 5 bases. The V gene's germline CDR1 is SGHTA and CDR2 FQGNSA. The CDR3 is 15 amino acids. The CDR3 region is CASSFGTGGGTEAFF. For the CDR3, the DNA is TGTGCCAGCAGCTTCGGGACAGGGGGCGGAACTGAAGCTTTCTTT.

The CDR3 DNA reads as TGCGCCAGCAGCTTGGTATCAGGGAATTCACCCCTCCACTTT. Residues: CASSLVSGNSPLHF. This chain connects TRBV5-1 to TRBJ1-6, with D possibly being TRBD1 (5 bases). Germline CDR1 reads SGHRS; CDR2 reads YFSETQ. The CDR3 extends over 14 amino acids. V lost 0 bases and J lost 7, with 8 bases in between.